This TCR beta chain was recorded in a study of CD8 T cells in Susac syndrome. About 0.5 to 1 ug RNA was reverse transcribed with random hexamers. One entry per CDR3 protein results from TCRdb running MiXCR on the immunoSEQ multiplex PCR reads. The sample shows roughly 400,000 distinct CDR3 sequences, around 85% of them seen only once. Germline CDR1 reads SGHVS; CDR2 reads FNYEAQ. V dropped 3 bases and J dropped 3; count of bases not matched to a gene: 13. The CDR3 spans 18 residues. The chain has TRBV7-6 and TRBJ2-3; 9 positions agree with TRBD1. The sequencing input was CD8+ T cells from PBMCs. This receptor was obtained from a human donor with multiple sclerosis. For the CDR3, the DNA is TGTGCCAGCAGCTTTAGGGACAGGGCTACCGATCGGACAGATACGCAGTATTTT. It specifies CASSFRDRATDRTDTQYF.